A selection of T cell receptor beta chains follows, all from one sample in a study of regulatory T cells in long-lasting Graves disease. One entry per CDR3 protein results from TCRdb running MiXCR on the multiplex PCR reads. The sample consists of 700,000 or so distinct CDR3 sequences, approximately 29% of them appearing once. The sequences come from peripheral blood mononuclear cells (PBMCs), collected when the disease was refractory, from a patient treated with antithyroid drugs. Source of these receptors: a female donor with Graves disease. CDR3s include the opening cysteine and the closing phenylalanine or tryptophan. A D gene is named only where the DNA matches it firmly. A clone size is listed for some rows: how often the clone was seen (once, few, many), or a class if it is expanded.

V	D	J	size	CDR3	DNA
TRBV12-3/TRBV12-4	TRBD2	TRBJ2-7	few	CATASGANYEQYF	TGTGCCACCGCTAGCGGGGCAAACTACGAGCAGTACTTC
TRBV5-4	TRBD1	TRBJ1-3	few	CASSTIPGQGTGNTIYF	TGTGCCAGCAGCACGATTCCGGGACAGGGGACTGGAAACACCATATATTTT
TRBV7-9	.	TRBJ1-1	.	CASSLPQNHERNTEAFF	TGTGCCAGCAGCTTACCACAGAACCACGAACGGAACACTGAAGCTTTCTTT
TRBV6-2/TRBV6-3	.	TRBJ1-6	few	CASSYSNLGGVVPNSPLHF	TGTGCCAGCAGTTACTCGAATCTTGGAGGAGTTGTCCCTAATTCACCCCTCCACTTT
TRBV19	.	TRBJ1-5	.	CASSMIARKTDSNQPQHF	TGTGCCAGTAGCATGATAGCTAGAAAGACAGATAGCAATCAGCCCCAGCATTTT
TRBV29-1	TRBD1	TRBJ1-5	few	CSATGQGWEPQHF	TGCAGCGCAACGGGACAGGGGTGGGAGCCCCAGCATTTT
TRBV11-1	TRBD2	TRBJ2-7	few	CASSLARSGRYSYEQYF	TGTGCCAGCAGCTTAGCGAGAAGCGGGAGGTACTCCTACGAGCAGTACTTC
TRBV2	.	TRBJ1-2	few	CASRRGRPNYGYTF	TGTGCCAGCAGGCGGGGCAGGCCAAACTATGGCTACACCTTC
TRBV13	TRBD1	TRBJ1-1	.	CASSLGPDRGTEAFF	TGTGCCAGCAGCTTAGGCCCGGACAGGGGCACTGAAGCTTTCTTT
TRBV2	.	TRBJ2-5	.	CASSGGGVEETQYF	TGTGCCAGCAGCGGAGGTGGGGTCGAGGAGACCCAGTACTTC
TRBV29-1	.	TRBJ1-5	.	CSVIDSNQPQHF	TGCAGCGTGATAGATAGCAATCAGCCCCAGCATTTT
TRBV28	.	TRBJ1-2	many	CASSFGARQRRNNYGYTF	TGTGCCAGCAGTTTTGGGGCCCGACAGAGGCGGAATAACTATGGCTACACCTTC
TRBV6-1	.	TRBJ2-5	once	CAGSEVTGRPWETQYF	TGTGCCGGCAGTGAAGTGACGGGCAGGCCTTGGGAGACCCAGTACTTC
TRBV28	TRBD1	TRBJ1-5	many	CASSPPYRGGNQPQHF	TGTGCCAGCAGTCCGCCGTACAGGGGGGGGAATCAGCCCCAGCATTTT
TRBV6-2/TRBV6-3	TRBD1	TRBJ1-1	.	CASSITGDGWGTEAFF	TGTGCCAGCAGTATAACAGGGGACGGCTGGGGAACTGAAGCTTTCTTT
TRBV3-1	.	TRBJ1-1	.	CASSQGSGGRGTEAFF	TGTGCCAGCAGCCAAGGCAGTGGGGGGCGCGGCACTGAAGCTTTCTTT
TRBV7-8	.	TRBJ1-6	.	CASSFGQGESPLHF	TGTGCCAGCAGCTTCGGGCAGGGAGAATCACCCCTCCACTTT
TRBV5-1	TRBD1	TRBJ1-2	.	CASSVQGARGYTF	TGCGCCAGCAGCGTCCAGGGGGCGCGTGGCTACACCTTC
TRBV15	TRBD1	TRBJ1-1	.	CATRGQPNTEAFF	TGTGCCACTCGGGGACAGCCAAACACTGAAGCTTTCTTT
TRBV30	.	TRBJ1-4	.	CAWSVRFEKLFF	TGTGCCTGGAGTGTACGATTTGAAAAACTGTTTTTT
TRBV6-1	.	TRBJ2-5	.	CASSLMSPRQETQYF	TGTGCCAGCAGCCTCATGAGCCCCCGTCAAGAGACCCAGTACTTC
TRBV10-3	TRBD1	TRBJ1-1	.	CAIGRQGMNTEAFF	TGTGCCATCGGGCGACAGGGAATGAACACTGAAGCTTTCTTT
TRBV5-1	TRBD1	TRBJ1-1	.	CASSFPGGQAMNTEAFF	TGCGCCAGCAGCTTCCCCGGGGGACAGGCTATGAACACTGAAGCTTTCTTT
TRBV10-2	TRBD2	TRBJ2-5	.	CASSEWLAGQETQYF	TGCGCCAGCAGTGAGTGGCTAGCGGGCCAAGAGACCCAGTACTTC
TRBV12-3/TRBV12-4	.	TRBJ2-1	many	CASSLGSGSYNEQFF	TGTGCCAGCAGTTTAGGGAGTGGCTCCTACAATGAGCAGTTCTTC
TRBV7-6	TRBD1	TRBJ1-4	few	CASSLPRTGRDEKLFF	TGTGCCAGCAGCCTGCCGCGGACAGGGAGGGATGAAAAACTGTTTTTT
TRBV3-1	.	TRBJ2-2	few	CASSRTIANTGELFF	TGTGCCAGCAGTCGGACTATCGCGAACACCGGGGAGCTGTTTTTT
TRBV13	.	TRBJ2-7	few	CASSLRGTSYEQYF	TGTGCCAGCAGCTTGAGGGGGACCAGCTACGAGCAGTACTTC
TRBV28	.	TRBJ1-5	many	CASRYGGPGHQPQHF	TGTGCCAGCAGGTACGGGGGACCTGGACATCAGCCCCAGCATTTT
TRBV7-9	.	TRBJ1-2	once	CASSLGDWGYGYTF	TGTGCCAGCAGCTTAGGGGACTGGGGCTATGGCTACACCTTC
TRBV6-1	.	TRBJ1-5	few	CASRLAHANQPQHF	TGTGCCAGCCGACTGGCACATGCCAATCAGCCCCAGCATTTT
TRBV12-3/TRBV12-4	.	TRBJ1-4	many	CASRHQGDNEKLFF	TGTGCCAGCAGACATCAGGGAGATAATGAAAAACTGTTTTTT
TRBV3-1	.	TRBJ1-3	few	CASSRGTTGNTIYF	TGTGCCAGCAGCCGCGGGACGACGGGAAACACCATATATTTT
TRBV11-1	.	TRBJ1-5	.	CASSLYPGGNQPQHF	TGTGCCAGCAGCTTATACCCAGGGGGCAATCAGCCCCAGCATTTT
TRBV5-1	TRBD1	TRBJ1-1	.	CASSPRDSQAFF	TGCGCCAGCAGCCCACGGGACAGCCAAGCTTTCTTT
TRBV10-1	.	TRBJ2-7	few	CASSGQGTVPCWEQYF	TGCGCCAGCAGTGGGCAAGGGACCGTTCCGTGTTGGGAGCAGTACTTC
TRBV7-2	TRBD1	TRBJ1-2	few	CASSFKRGQGNGYTF	TGTGCCAGCAGCTTTAAAAGAGGACAGGGGAATGGCTACACCTTC
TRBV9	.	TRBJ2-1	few	CASSVETPRNEQFF	TGTGCCAGCAGCGTAGAGACTCCCAGGAATGAGCAGTTCTTC
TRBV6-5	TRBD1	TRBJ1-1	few	CASSYSTGVGMRAFF	TGTGCCAGCAGTTACTCGACAGGGGTAGGAATGAGAGCTTTCTTT
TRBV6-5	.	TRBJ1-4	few	CASSYSGTTNEKLFF	TGTGCCAGCAGTTACTCAGGGACAACTAATGAAAAACTGTTTTTT
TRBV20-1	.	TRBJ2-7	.	CSARAGGYEQYF	TGCAGTGCTAGGGCCGGAGGCTACGAGCAGTACTTC
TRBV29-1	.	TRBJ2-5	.	CSVAGEETQYF	TGCAGCGTTGCAGGGGAAGAGACCCAGTACTTC